This TCR beta chain appears in the sequencing data of a study of T cell repertoires in cytomegalovirus infection. Background on the study: Both a matching HLA type and CMV infection were indicated by public TCR beta signatures.

TCRdb reprocessed the reads via MiXCR and lists one record per CDR3 protein. The sample records 180,000 or so distinct CDR3 sequences, about 18% being singletons. The sequence was collected from a human donor in good health (CMV status not recorded). Some clones in this sample may be carry-over from other donors' samples. Sequencing was carried out using CD8+ T cells from PBMCs.

CDR3 loop: CATWSPTEAFF. CDR3 sequence (DNA): TGTGCCACGTGGTCACCCACTGAAGCTTTCTTT. This chain joins TRBV7-2 and TRBJ1-1; no firm D call. The CDR3 spans 11 residues. V lost 10 bases and J 4 bases, leaving 10 bases between the germline ends. CDR1 SGHTA and CDR2 FQGNSA come from the germline V gene. The whole variable domain, remainder taken from reference TRBV7-2 and TRBJ1-1, is GAGVSQSPSNKVTEKGKDVELRCDPISGHTALYWYRQSLGQGLEFLIYFQGNSAPDKSGLPSDRFSAERTGGSVSTLTIQRTQQEDSAVYLCATWSPTEAFFGQGTRLTVV.